The sequence of this T cell receptor beta chain was determined in a study of blood T cell repertoires in COVID-19. Overall study context: Sample material is recorded as cDNA or gDNA derived from T cells, B-cell-depleted T cells, or PBMCs.

Germline V gives CDR1 KGHSH, CDR2 LQKENI. The CDR3 is 14 amino acids. The V gene lost 0 bases and the J gene lost 4 bases, with 9 bases spanning the gap. Original processing methods: Quantification of nucleated cells was approximated via reference gene primer amplification. Data came from immunoSEQ multiplex PCR; TCRdb stores just in-frame clones and leaves some out. Clonal size and the V and J genes are those of that table, whereas D and trimming came from the DNA. Among some 110,000 clones, more than 80% were seen once, and the ten largest hold 3.2%. The origin of this receptor is a woman of 80 years or more with COVID-19, enrolled during active disease. The chain is built from TRBV18 and TRBJ1-1; D might be TRBD1 (6 bases). What was sequenced was peripheral blood. The CDR3 is CASSPPAGVTEAFF. CDR3 DNA: TGTGCCAGCTCACCACCGGCAGGGGTCACTGAAGCTTTCTTT.